Listed here are 8 T cell receptor beta chains from one sample, sequenced in a study of T cell responses to AZD1222 COVID-19 vaccine. The protocol was immunoSEQ multiplex PCR, while the TCRdb copy is restricted to in-frame clones and leaves out a portion. The sample lists about 270,000 clones; almost 95% were seen once. The sample here was peripheral blood, taken 28 days after the second AZD1222 dose. These TCRs come from an adult who received the AZD1222 COVID-19 vaccine.

The chain is built from TRBV5-5 and TRBJ2-7; no reliable D call. Germline V lookup: CDR1 SGHKS, CDR2 YYEKEE (reference sequence). This CDR3 has 13 amino acids. Trimming took off 4 bases at V and 0 bases at J, with 8 bases between the two ends. The CDR3 reads CASSPQISYEQYF. CDR3 nucleotide sequence: TGTGCCAGCAGCCCTCAGATCTCCTACGAGCAGTACTTC.

The chain is built from TRBV6-6 and TRBJ2-1; TRBD2 is a possible D gene (5 bases). The germline V gene has CDR1 MNHNY and CDR2 SVGAGI (reference sequence). The CDR3 contains 14 residues. Trimming removed 4 bases from V and 0 bases from J, with 7 bases in between. CDR3 region: CASSSRGSYNEQFF. In DNA, the CDR3 is TGTGCCAGCAGTTCCCGGGGCTCCTACAATGAGCAGTTCTTC.

This clone has just one count. The CDR3 region is CASSPPMQSTDTQYF. The CDR3 nucleotides are TGTGCCAGCAGCCCCCCGATGCAGAGCACAGATACGCAGTATTTT. The rearrangement joins TRBV5-4 to TRBJ2-3; D is unresolved. Per the germline V gene, CDR1 is SGHNT and CDR2 is YYREEE (reference sequence). The V and J ends lost 4 bases and 0 bases respectively, with 12 bases between them. The CDR3 runs 15 residues.

V is TRBV5-1 and J is TRBJ2-2; no definite D call. The CDR3 is made up of 18 amino acids. Germline CDR1 reads SGHRS; CDR2 reads YFSETQ. V was shortened by 0 bases and J by 0 bases, with 15 bases between the two germline ends. The CDR3 sequence: CASSLASTDNTNTGELFF. CDR3 in DNA: TGCGCCAGCAGCTTGGCGTCTACAGACAACACGAACACCGGGGAGCTGTTTTTT.

V usage is TRBV4-1 and J usage is TRBJ2-3; D might be TRBD2 (5 bases). V was pared by 1 base and J by 6 bases, with 14 bases between. Looked up from germline, CDR1 is MGHRA and CDR2 is YSYEKL. This CDR3 is 15 amino acids long. The CDR3 region has the DNA TGCGCCAGCAGCCAAGGCGAGACTATCCGGGATACGCAGTATTTT. Residues: CASSQGETIRDTQYF.

V is TRBV12-5 and J is TRBJ1-1; D remains unclear. Trimming removed 7 bases at V and 0 bases at J, with 9 bases between. Germline V gene data show CDR1 as LGHNT and CDR2 as FRNRAP. There are 13 residues in the CDR3. The CDR3 DNA reads TGTGCTAGTGCCTTAGGTATGAACACTGAAGCTTTCTTT. Translating gives CASALGMNTEAFF.

The chain employs TRBV18 and TRBJ2-1, with 10 bases matching TRBD2. CDR1 is KGHSH, CDR2 LQKENI, per germline. Trimming cost V 0 bases and J 9 bases; bases outside gene matches: 14. The CDR3 extends over 18 amino acids. The CDR3 sequence: CASSPPGGTSVKAGEQFF. The CDR3 region has the DNA TGTGCCAGCTCACCACCGGGTGGGACTAGCGTGAAGGCGGGTGAGCAGTTCTTC. Looking up the rest from reference TRBV18 and TRBJ2-1 gives the full variable domain: NAGVMQNPRHLVRRRGQEARLRCSPMKGHSHVYWYRQLPEEGLKFMVYLQKENIIDESGMPKERFSAEFPKEGPSILRIQQVVRGDSAAYFCASSPPGGTSVKAGEQFFGPGTRLTVL.

The CDR3 DNA follows: TGTGCCAGCTCGGAGACGGTCTCTGGAAACACCATATATTTT. Residues: CASSETVSGNTIYF. The rearrangement uses TRBV18 and TRBJ1-3; the D is unclear. The germline CDR1 and CDR2 sequences are KGHSH and LQKENI. V lost 6 bases and J 0 bases, leaving 9 bases between the germline ends. The CDR3 consists of 14 residues.